The T cell receptor beta chain under discussion was sequenced for a study of blood T cells in healthy people across ages. This CDR3 comprises 15 residues. CDR1 and CDR2 (germline): SGHAT, FQNNGV. The V and J ends lost 7 bases and 0 bases respectively, with 15 bases between them. In this sample, this clonotype turned up a few times. Its antigen is not identified. Total RNA extracted from each sample amounted to at least 5 micrograms. The use of a sample-barcoded 5' primer and a J-beta primer mix characterized a second PCR of roughly 6 to 12 cycles. Every cDNA molecule bore a tag from a template-switch adaptor containing 12 random nucleotides. One entry per CDR3 protein results from TCRdb running MiXCR on the 5' RACE reads. The sample holds roughly 640,000 distinct CDR3 sequences; roughly 30% are singletons and the top ten take 15% to 17%. Study-wide results and limits: Changes seen in expanded clonotypes were possibly confounded by donor CMV status left unknown. More naive CD4+ cells and higher diversity were found in long-lived than in aged donors.

This sequence originates from a woman of 80 years or more in good health. The source material was blood. The chain is built from TRBV11-2 and TRBJ1-1; D gene ambiguous. CDR3: CASTLLGSMNTEAFF. The CDR3 DNA sequence: TGTGCCAGCACCCTCCTGGGGAGCATGAACACTGAAGCTTTCTTT.